This T cell receptor (beta chain) was sequenced during a study of a mutant IDH1 vaccine in newly diagnosed glioma. This clone appeared a single time. Antigen: not known. The V and J ends lost 3 bases and 1 base respectively, with 12 bases between them. Germline V gives CDR1 LNHNV, CDR2 YYDKDF (reference sequence). The CDR3 totals 15 residues. Documented time point: week 11, during vaccination. What each vaccine dose contained was 300 ug of mutant IDH1 20-mer peptide, accompanied by topical imiquimod. The protocol was immunoSEQ multiplex PCR, while the TCRdb copy is restricted to in-frame clones and leaves out a portion. The table lists under 150,000 clones, around three quarters of them singletons.

Here the sequenced sample was PBMCs, taken from a glioma patient whose treatment included an IDH1 peptide vaccine. The chain carries TRBV15 and TRBJ2-5; D may be TRBD1 or TRBD2 (5 bases each). The TCR originated in a man aged 40-50 years with glioma. The DNA of the CDR3 is TGTGCCACCAGCAGGTCCCGGGGACCCCAAGAGACCCAGTACTTC. Encoded protein: CATSRSRGPQETQYF.